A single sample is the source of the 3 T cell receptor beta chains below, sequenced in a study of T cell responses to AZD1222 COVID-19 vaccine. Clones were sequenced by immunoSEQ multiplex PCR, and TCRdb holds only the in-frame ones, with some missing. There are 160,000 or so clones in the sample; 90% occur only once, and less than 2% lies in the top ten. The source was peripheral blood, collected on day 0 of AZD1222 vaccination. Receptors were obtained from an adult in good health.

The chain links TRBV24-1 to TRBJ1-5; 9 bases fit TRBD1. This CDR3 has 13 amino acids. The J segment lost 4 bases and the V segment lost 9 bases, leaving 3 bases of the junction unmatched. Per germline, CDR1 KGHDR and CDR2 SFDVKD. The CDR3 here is CATRDRENQPQHF. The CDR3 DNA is TGTGCCACCCGGGACAGGGAAAATCAGCCCCAGCATTTT.

DNA of the CDR3: TGTGCCAGTACGGCGGGGTCTGGGGCCAACGTCCTGACTTTC. Translating it yields CASTAGSGANVLTF. The gene calls are TRBV19 and TRBJ2-6; the D gene is possibly TRBD2 (6 bases). The germline CDR1 and CDR2 sequences are LNHDA and SQIVND (reference sequence). V lost 7 bases and J 1 base, leaving 8 bases between the germline ends. This CDR3 spans 14 amino acids.

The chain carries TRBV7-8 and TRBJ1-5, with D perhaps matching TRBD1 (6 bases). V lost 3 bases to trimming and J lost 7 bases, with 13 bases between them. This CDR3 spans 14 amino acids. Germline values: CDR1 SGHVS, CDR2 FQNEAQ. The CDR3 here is CASSFEGGGQPQHF. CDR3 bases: TGTGCCAGCAGCTTTGAGGGAGGGGGACAGCCCCAGCATTTT.